One and the same sample provided the 26 T cell receptor beta chains below, sequenced in a study of early T cells in non-severe SARS-CoV-2 infection. Each CDR3 protein is one row after TCRdb ran MiXCR on the 5' RACE reads. The data show 25,000 to 30,000 distinct CDR3 sequences, roughly 5.8% seen once. Input material: whole blood. The receptor source for this set is an adult who was a healthcare worker with PCR-confirmed SARS-CoV-2 infection or an uninfected control (not recorded which).

This clonotype appeared many times. The genes are TRBV7-2 and TRBJ1-6; D is unclear. Per germline, CDR1 SGHTA and CDR2 FQGNSA. The CDR3 has 19 amino acids. Trimming pared 5 bases from V and 0 bases from J, leaving 20 bases between. CDR3 region: CASSDYPPTETSYNSPLHF. The CDR3 bases are TGTGCCAGCAGCGACTACCCCCCCACAGAGACCTCCTATAATTCACCCCTCCACTTT.

This clonotype was detected many times. The chain employs TRBV10-3 and TRBJ1-2; 11 nucleotides match TRBD1. Looked up from germline, CDR1 is ENHRY and CDR2 is SYGVKD. The V gene end was trimmed by 6 bases and the J gene end by 7 bases; junction bases not matched to a gene: 7. There are 14 residues in the CDR3. The CDR3 loop reads CAIRPGTGGPGYTF. The CDR3 DNA follows: TGTGCCATCAGGCCCGGGACAGGGGGTCCTGGCTACACCTTC.

This clonotype was observed many times. The chain employs TRBV24-1 and TRBJ2-2; 7 positions agree with TRBD1. Losses at the gene ends were 3 bases for V and 0 bases for J; bases not matched to a gene: 3. Looked up from germline, CDR1 is KGHDR and CDR2 is SFDVKD. The CDR3 length is 16 residues. The CDR3 is CATSDPGTANTGELFF. The CDR3, as DNA: TGTGCCACCAGTGATCCCGGGACAGCGAACACCGGGGAGCTGTTTTTT.

The V call is TRBV9, the J call TRBJ2-3, with 12 bases identical to TRBD1. V gave up 3 bases and J gave up 0 bases; unmatched junction bases: 5. The CDR3 is 17 residues long. Germline CDR1 reads SGDLS; CDR2 reads YYNGEE. The CDR3 coding sequence is TGTGCCAGCAGCGAGGGGACAGGGGGCCCTAGCACAGATACGCAGTATTTT. Protein product: CASSEGTGGPSTDTQYF.

The rearrangement uses TRBV6-1 and TRBJ2-5, with 8 bases that match TRBD1. There are 14 residues in the CDR3. Germline V CDR1 and CDR2: MNHNS, SASEGT. Unmatched junction bases numbered 6, after V lost 6 bases and J lost 3 bases. CDR3 loop: CASSGGQGKETQYF. CDR3 nucleotides: TGTGCCAGCAGCGGTGGACAGGGTAAAGAGACCCAGTACTTC.

This clonotype occurred a few times. The CDR3 region is CASSYSIYRRNTEAFF. CDR3 in DNA: TGTGCCAGCAGTTACTCGATCTACAGGAGAAACACTGAAGCTTTCTTT. V and J are TRBV6-2 or TRBV6-3 and TRBJ1-1, with a tentative D call TRBD1 (5 bases). Germline CDR1 and CDR2: MNHEY and SVGEGT. CDR3 size: 16 residues. V lost 0 bases and J 2 bases, leaving 13 bases between the germline ends.

This clonotype was picked up many times. The gene calls are TRBV11-2 and TRBJ2-1, with 10 nucleotides matching TRBD2. Germline trimming cut 3 bases from V and 0 bases from J; bases unmatched to any gene: 5. CDR1 is SGHAT and CDR2 is FQNNGV in the germline V gene. This CDR3 region has 17 residues. DNA of the CDR3: TGTGCCAGCAGCTTGCTTCCTAGCGGGAGCTCCTACAATGAGCAGTTCTTC. Its translation: CASSLLPSGSSYNEQFF.

The table lists this clonotype with many counts. The chain recombines TRBV7-2 with TRBJ2-3, with 7 bases fitting TRBD1. The V gene's germline CDR1 is SGHTA and CDR2 FQGNSA. The CDR3 extends over 13 amino acids. With V trimmed by 8 bases and J by 2 bases, 4 bases remained unmatched. The CDR3 loop reads CASLTGNTDTQYF. The CDR3 DNA is TGTGCCAGCCTGACAGGGAACACAGATACGCAGTATTTT.

There are many counts of this clonotype. V and J are TRBV4-1 and TRBJ1-4, with D hard to call. The CDR3 loop spans 13 amino acids. V lost 5 bases to trimming and J lost 6 bases, with 10 bases between them. Germline CDR1 reads MGHRA; CDR2 reads YSYEKL. CDR3 region: CASSFRKDEKLFF. Written as DNA, the CDR3 is TGCGCCAGCAGCTTCAGGAAAGATGAAAAACTGTTTTTT.

By sample share, this clonotype is large. This sequence joins TRBV7-3 and TRBJ2-3; 10 nucleotides match TRBD2. CDR1 and CDR2 (germline): SGHTA, FQGTGA. CDR3 size: 16 residues. V trimming: 0 bases; J trimming: 6 bases; junction bases outside the gene matches: 6. The CDR3 reads CASSLTISSGGDTQYF. The CDR3 DNA reads TGTGCCAGCAGCTTAACGATCTCTAGCGGGGGTGATACGCAGTATTTT. The complete variable domain, with remaining parts taken from reference TRBV7-3 and TRBJ2-3, reads GAGVSQTPSNKVTEKGKYVELRCDPISGHTALYWYRQSLGQGPEFLIYFQGTGAADDSGLPNDRFFAVRPEGSVSTLKIQRTERGDSAVYLCASSLTISSGGDTQYFGPGTRLTVL.

This clonotype was seen ten or more times. The V call is TRBV20-1, the J call TRBJ2-3; a possible D gene is TRBD2 (6 bases). Germline-derived CDR1 and CDR2 are DFQATT and SNEGSKA (reference sequence). The CDR3 is 15 residues long. V was pared by 4 bases and J by 2 bases, with 16 bases between. CDR3 sequence: CSATALATYTDTQYF. The DNA of the CDR3 is TGCAGTGCTACCGCTCTAGCGACCTACACAGATACGCAGTATTTT.

This clonotype came up many times. Compared with germline, one end of the junction differs, possibly owing to a read error. CDR3 bases: TGTGCCACCAGATTACTGAGGAATCCCACCAGGGAGCTGTTTTTT. Protein product: CATRLLRNPTRELFF. This chain connects TRBV15 to TRBJ2-2; no firm D call. Per germline, CDR1 LNHNV and CDR2 YYDKDF (reference sequence). This CDR3 region has 15 residues.

At least ten counts were recorded for this clonotype. This chain connects TRBV6-5 to TRBJ1-1; a possible D gene is TRBD1 (6 bases). V was trimmed by 6 bases and J by 5 bases, leaving 16 bases between them. The CDR3 length is 14 residues. The V gene's germline CDR1 is MNHEY and CDR2 SVGAGI. The CDR3 coding sequence is TGTGCCAGCAGATTTCAGGGGTTAGGGACTGAAGCTTTCTTT. Translating gives CASRFQGLGTEAFF.

In this sample, this clonotype turned up many times. V usage is TRBV5-1 and J usage is TRBJ2-7; TRBD2 matches 9 bases. The CDR3 totals 16 residues. J gave up 4 bases and V 4 bases, and 12 bases lay outside the gene matches. The germline CDR1 and CDR2 sequences are SGHRS and YFSETQ. The CDR3 here is CASSGILAGATYEQYF. DNA of the CDR3: TGCGCCAGCAGCGGGATTTTAGCGGGAGCTACGTACGAGCAGTACTTC.

Ten or more counts support this clonotype. The V call is TRBV9, the J call TRBJ2-3; D may correspond to TRBD1 or TRBD2 (5 bases each). This CDR3 region has 15 residues. CDR1 SGDLS and CDR2 YYNGEE come from the germline V gene. V lost 1 base to trimming and J lost 5 bases, with 14 bases between them. The CDR3 spells CASSVLTRGEDTQYF. Written as DNA, the CDR3 is TGTGCCAGCAGCGTACTCACGAGAGGGGAAGATACGCAGTATTTT.

This clonotype was picked up many times. The chain joins TRBV11-2 to TRBJ2-3; TRBD2 matches 8 bases. CDR1 is SGHAT, CDR2 FQNNGV, per germline. V dropped 3 bases and J dropped 5; count of bases not matched to a gene: 7. The CDR3 sequence is 15 residues long. CDR3 in DNA: TGTGCCAGCAGCTTCTCGAGCGGGGGAGGAGATACGCAGTATTTT. Protein sequence: CASSFSSGGGDTQYF.

This clonotype was seen many times. The V call is TRBV19, the J call TRBJ2-7, with D perhaps matching TRBD2 (5 bases). Germline V gene lookup returns CDR1 LNHDA and CDR2 SQIVND (reference sequence). This CDR3 is 15 amino acids long. V was clipped by 1 base and J by 0 bases, with 10 bases between them. The CDR3 is CASSIATGSSYEQYF. As DNA, the CDR3 is TGTGCCAGTAGTATAGCGACGGGGAGCTCCTACGAGCAGTACTTC.

Ten or more counts support this clonotype. The genes are TRBV29-1 and TRBJ2-7; tentative D call: TRBD1 (6 bases). Germline CDR1 and CDR2: SQVTM and ANQGSEA. The CDR3 runs to 12 residues. The CDR3 loop reads CRGGYRDHEQYF. The DNA for the CDR3 is TGCAGGGGTGGTTACAGGGATCACGAGCAGTACTTC.

A few counts support this clonotype. The chain is built from TRBV11-2 and TRBJ2-7, with 9 bases fitting TRBD2. Germline V lookup: CDR1 SGHAT, CDR2 FQNNGV. The CDR3 is 15 residues long. J gave up 2 bases and V 1 base, and 3 bases lay outside the gene matches. The CDR3: CASSLVASGTYEQYF. The CDR3, as DNA: TGTGCCAGCAGCTTAGTCGCTAGCGGGACCTACGAGCAGTACTTC.

This clonotype was counted ten times or more. This rearrangement joins TRBV6-1 to TRBJ2-7; D tentatively fits TRBD1 or TRBD2 (5 bases each). In germline, CDR1 is MNHNS, CDR2 SASEGT. V lost 5 bases to trimming and J lost 5 bases, with 19 bases between them. The CDR3 runs 15 residues. CDR3 DNA: TGTGCCAGCAGTTCCAGGGACCGGATTAGAAACGAGCAGTACTTC. This codes for CASSSRDRIRNEQYF.

This clonotype appeared a few times. The chain links TRBV5-1 to TRBJ2-5, with 11 bases aligning to TRBD2. The CDR3 extends over 16 amino acids. Per germline, CDR1 SGHRS and CDR2 YFSETQ. With 5 bases clipped from V and 2 bases from J, the junction kept 8 bases outside the gene matches. For the CDR3, the DNA is TGCGCCAGCAGACCCGGGACTAGCGGAGCTCAAGAGACCCAGTACTTC. It encodes CASRPGTSGAQETQYF.

This clonotype was seen at least ten times. The V gene is TRBV10-1, the J gene TRBJ2-7; D unresolved. The V and J ends lost 11 bases and 1 base respectively, with 12 bases between them. CDR3 length: 12 residues. Germline values: CDR1 WNHNN, CDR2 SYGVQD (reference sequence). CDR3 in DNA: TGCGCCCGACAAGACGTATCCTACGAGCAGTACTTC. Encoded protein: CARQDVSYEQYF.

This clonotype occurred many times. This chain links TRBV28 with TRBJ1-1; D may be TRBD1 (5 bases). Germline CDR1 and CDR2: MDHEN and SYDVKM. Trimming stripped 7 bases from V and 1 base from J, with 10 bases between. The CDR3 loop spans 13 amino acids. The CDR3 spells CASIRGGNTEAFF. CDR3 nucleotides: TGTGCCAGCATAAGGGGCGGGAACACTGAAGCTTTCTTT.

This clonotype was counted at least ten times. This chain uses TRBV30 with TRBJ2-7; D unresolved. This CDR3 has 13 residues. V lost 1 base to trimming and J lost 6 bases, with 13 bases between them. Per the germline V gene, CDR1 is GTSNPN and CDR2 is SVGIG (reference sequence). CDR3 amino acids: CAWSDRGASEQYF. For the CDR3, the DNA is TGTGCCTGGAGTGATCGCGGAGCTTCCGAGCAGTACTTC.

The CDR3 region is CASSQERKAGGRDEQYF. CDR3 bases: TGCGCCAGCAGCCAGGAACGAAAAGCGGGGGGACGAGATGAGCAGTACTTC. The chain combines TRBV4-3 with TRBJ2-7; 9 nucleotides match TRBD2. CDR1 and CDR2 from the germline V gene are LGHNA and YSLEER. Germline trimming cut 3 bases from V and 7 bases from J; bases unmatched to any gene: 16. The CDR3 runs to 17 residues.

At least ten counts were recorded for this clonotype. This chain uses TRBV15 with TRBJ2-5; maybe TRBD2 (6 bases). This CDR3 is built from 13 residues. Germline assignment: CDR1 LNHNV and CDR2 YYDKDF (reference sequence). V lost 4 bases, J lost 4 bases, and 10 bases lay in between. The CDR3 sequence: CATSIWRGETQYF. CDR3 DNA: TGTGCCACCAGCATCTGGCGGGGAGAGACCCAGTACTTC.